A single sample gave rise to the 21 T cell receptor beta chains below, sequenced in a study of blood T cell repertoires in COVID-19. Libraries were prepared by immunoSEQ multiplex PCR; TCRdb keeps only in-frame clonotypes and omits some of them. The sample includes some 250,000 clones, approximately 86% of them seen just once. The sequenced material came from peripheral blood. The receptors derive from a woman in her 30s who had recovered from COVID-19.

The genes are TRBV10-2 and TRBJ1-3; tentatively, D is TRBD1 (6 bases). Germline lookup yields CDR1 WSHSY and CDR2 SAAADI. V was cut by 3 bases and J by 3 bases, with 12 bases left in between. The CDR3 is made up of 15 amino acids. CDR3: CASSDGGAYGNTIYF. The CDR3 nucleotides are TGCGCCAGCAGTGATGGGGGGGCGTATGGAAACACCATATATTTT.

J is TRBJ1-1 and V is TRBV18; 11 bases are shared with TRBD1. Germline loops: CDR1 KGHSH, CDR2 LQKENI. The CDR3 spans 16 residues. Germline trimming cut 2 bases from V and 6 bases from J; bases unmatched to any gene: 8. The CDR3 loop is CASSPTTGTGGPEAFF. Written as DNA, the CDR3 is TGTGCCAGCTCACCAACTACCGGGACAGGGGGACCTGAAGCTTTCTTT.

This rearrangement joins TRBV5-6 to TRBJ2-7, with 7 positions matching TRBD1. The germline V gene encodes CDR1 SGHDT and CDR2 YYEEEE. V lost 4 bases to trimming and J lost 3 bases; unmatched junction nucleotides: 13. The length of the CDR3 is 16 residues. The DNA of the CDR3 is TGTGCCAGCAGCCGGGCCGGGACAGTACTCCTCTACGAGCAGTACTTC. Amino acid sequence: CASSRAGTVLLYEQYF. The full variable domain, rest sourced from reference TRBV5-6 and TRBJ2-7, is DAGVTQSPTHLIKTRGQQVTLRCSPKSGHDTVSWYQQALGQGPQFIFQYYEEEERQRGNFPDRFSGHQFPNYSSELNVNALLLGDSALYLCASSRAGTVLLYEQYFGPGTRLTVT.

In its sample, this clone was seen a few times. The chain is built from TRBV2 and TRBJ2-7; the D is unclear. Germline CDR1 is SNHLY and CDR2 is FYNNEI. The V end was cut by 6 bases, the J end by 6 bases, with 21 bases between. This CDR3 is 15 amino acids long. The DNA for the CDR3 is TGTGCCAGCAGGGATACAGATGGCTGGGTGGGCGAGCAGTACTTC. Its translation is CASRDTDGWVGEQYF.

J is TRBJ1-1 and V is TRBV18, with TRBD1 matching 7 bases. The CDR3 sequence is 15 residues long. The V and J ends lost 3 bases and 2 bases, in that order; junction bases with no gene match: 6. The germline gives CDR1 KGHSH, CDR2 LQKENI. Written as DNA, the CDR3 is TGTGCCAGCTCACCGGCCGGGACAGTTAACACTGAAGCTTTCTTT. Translation gives CASSPAGTVNTEAFF.

The chain is built from TRBV9 and TRBJ2-3; 9 bases match TRBD1. The J segment lost 1 base and the V segment lost 3 bases, leaving 3 bases of the junction unmatched. This CDR3 comprises 15 residues. CDR1 and CDR2 from the germline V gene are SGDLS and YYNGEE. This chain's CDR3 is CASSGGTGRTDTQYF. Here the CDR3 DNA reads TGTGCCAGCAGCGGAGGGACAGGGCGCACAGATACGCAGTATTTT. Looking up the rest from reference TRBV9 and TRBJ2-3 gives the full variable domain: DSGVTQTPKHLITATGQRVTLRCSPRSGDLSVYWYQQSLDQGLQFLIQYYNGEERAKGNILERFSAQQFPDLHSELNLSSLELGDSALYFCASSGGTGRTDTQYFGPGTRLTVL.

The rearrangement links TRBV6-5 to TRBJ1-1; 7 bases match TRBD1. The CDR3 spans 14 residues. CDR1 and CDR2 (germline): MNHEY, SVGAGI. The V and J ends lost 8 bases and 2 bases, in that order; junction bases with no gene match: 8. CDR3 region: CASSHRTGNTEAFF. The CDR3 DNA sequence: TGTGCCAGCTCACATCGGACAGGAAACACTGAAGCTTTCTTT.

The chain employs TRBV5-6 and TRBJ2-5, with TRBD1 as a possible D gene (6 bases). CDR3 length equals 16 residues. With 3 bases removed from V and 3 bases from J, the gap between germline ends came to 18 bases. CDR1 SGHDT and CDR2 YYEEEE come from the germline V gene. In DNA form, the CDR3 reads TGTGCCAGCAGCTGGATCATCGGACAGACGAAAGAGACCCAGTACTTC. Amino acids: CASSWIIGQTKETQYF.

The V and J genes are TRBV19 and TRBJ2-1; 7 bases match TRBD1. V dropped 11 bases and J dropped 6; count of bases not matched to a gene: 7. The CDR3 contains 12 residues. Looked up from germline, CDR1 is LNHDA and CDR2 is SQIVND (reference sequence). CDR3 DNA: TGTGCCCCGGGCGCAGGGGGCAATGAGCAGTTCTTC. Protein: CAPGAGGNEQFF.

CDR3 sequence: CASRGQGLNYGYTF. In DNA form, the CDR3 reads TGCGCCAGCAGGGGACAGGGCCTTAACTATGGCTACACCTTC. The chain joins TRBV5-1 to TRBJ1-2; 9 bases match TRBD1. J gave up 1 base and V 5 bases, and 3 bases lay outside the gene matches. This CDR3 comprises 14 residues. CDR1 is SGHRS, CDR2 YFSETQ, per germline.

The chain recombines TRBV7-6 with TRBJ2-7, with a weak D call TRBD1 (6 bases). CDR3 size: 18 residues. CDR1 and CDR2 from the germline V gene are SGHVS and FNYEAQ. V lost 5 bases and J lost 2, with 25 bases in between. In DNA, the CDR3 is TGTGCCAGCAGCCAAAGTATACAGGGTGCCTTTTCCCCCTACGAGCAGTACTTC. Its translation is CASSQSIQGAFSPYEQYF.

The chain links TRBV7-2 to TRBJ2-2; D perhaps matches TRBD2 (6 bases). CDR1 SGHTA and CDR2 FQGNSA come from the germline V gene. The CDR3 is 14 residues long. V was trimmed by 1 base and J by 11 bases, leaving 14 bases between them. CDR3 residues: CASSLGTTPGELFF. Here the CDR3 DNA reads TGTGCCAGCAGCTTAGGGACTACCCCGGGAGAGCTGTTTTTT. The full variable domain, with the rest looked up from reference TRBV7-2 and TRBJ2-2, is GAGVSQSPSNKVTEKGKDVELRCDPISGHTALYWYRQSLGQGLEFLIYFQGNSAPDKSGLPSDRFSAERTGGSVSTLTIQRTQQEDSAVYLCASSLGTTPGELFFGEGSRLTVL.

J is TRBJ1-1 and V is TRBV5-4; 7 bases agree with TRBD1. The CDR3 sequence is 16 residues long. V was clipped by 4 bases and J by 3 bases; unmatched bases: 12. CDR1 SGHNT and CDR2 YYREEE come from the germline V gene (reference sequence). CDR3 amino acids: CASSPKGALGDTEAFF. The CDR3 bases are TGTGCCAGCAGCCCCAAGGGGGCTCTCGGGGACACTGAAGCTTTCTTT.

The chain joins TRBV2 to TRBJ2-7; the D is unclear. This CDR3 is built from 13 residues. Looked up from germline, CDR1 is SNHLY and CDR2 is FYNNEI. V dropped 3 bases and J dropped 1 base, with 7 bases sitting between them. Here the CDR3 DNA reads TGTGCCAGCAGTGAGGGCCCTTCCTACGAGCAGTACTTC. It translates to CASSEGPSYEQYF.

This clone was recorded only once. This chain links TRBV18 with TRBJ1-6; possibly TRBD1 for D (5 bases). The ends were cut back, 6 bases at V and 9 bases at J, with 15 bases in the middle. Germline V gives CDR1 KGHSH, CDR2 LQKENI. This CDR3 is built from 14 residues. The chain's CDR3 is CASSETGQGSPLHF. In DNA form, the CDR3 reads TGTGCCAGCTCCGAAACTGGTCAGGGTTCACCCCTCCACTTT.

The chain has TRBV9 and TRBJ1-6; tentatively, D is TRBD1 (5 bases). The V gene's germline CDR1 is SGDLS and CDR2 YYNGEE. Trimming shortened V by 3 bases and J by 6 bases, and 13 bases separated the two germline ends. The CDR3 runs to 15 residues. The CDR3 bases are TGTGCCAGCAGCGCCGGTGGCAGGGCTAATTCACCCCTCCACTTT. Amino acids: CASSAGGRANSPLHF.

The rearrangement joins TRBV12-3 or TRBV12-4 to TRBJ1-5, with D unclear. V was clipped by 2 bases and J by 7 bases, with 9 bases between them. The CDR3 covers 13 residues. The DNA of the CDR3 is TGTGCCAGCAGTTTAACGGTACGCCAGCCCCAGCATTTT. This sequence encodes CASSLTVRQPQHF.

The J gene is TRBJ2-5, the V gene TRBV29-1; TRBD1 matches at 12 bases. The J segment lost 5 bases and the V segment lost 4 bases, leaving 5 bases of the junction unmatched. The CDR3 is made up of 14 amino acids. In germline, CDR1 is SQVTM, CDR2 ANQGSEA. Here the CDR3 reads CSVAGQGAGETQYF. CDR3 coding DNA: TGCAGCGTTGCGGGACAGGGGGCGGGGGAGACCCAGTACTTC.

This chain connects TRBV21-1 to TRBJ2-4; the DNA was not compared with TRBD1, the D call given in the table. TRBV21-1 is flagged as a pseudogene. This CDR3 comprises 15 residues. Written as DNA, the CDR3 is TGTGCCAGCAGCAAAAAGGACAGGTTTGAGAACATTCAGTACTTC. It specifies CASSKKDRFENIQYF.

V is TRBV30 and J is TRBJ1-5; no clear D. The CDR3 is 13 amino acids. Germline assignment: CDR1 GTSNPN and CDR2 SVGIG (reference sequence). V was pared by 2 bases and J by 7 bases, with 12 bases between. Written as DNA, the CDR3 is TGTGCCTGGAGTCGGCAACCGGAGCAGCCCCAGCATTTT. Protein: CAWSRQPEQPQHF.

Concerning this clone: The germline gene is not matched at one end of the junction; a read error may be the cause. The genes are TRBV4-2 and TRBJ2-3, with 7 nucleotides matching TRBD2. Germline CDR1 and CDR2: LGHNA and YNFKEQ. The CDR3 has 16 amino acids. The DNA of the CDR3 is TGTGCCAGCAGCCATTCCGGGACTACTAGCAGAGATACGCAGTATTTT. Its protein is CASSHSGTTSRDTQYF.